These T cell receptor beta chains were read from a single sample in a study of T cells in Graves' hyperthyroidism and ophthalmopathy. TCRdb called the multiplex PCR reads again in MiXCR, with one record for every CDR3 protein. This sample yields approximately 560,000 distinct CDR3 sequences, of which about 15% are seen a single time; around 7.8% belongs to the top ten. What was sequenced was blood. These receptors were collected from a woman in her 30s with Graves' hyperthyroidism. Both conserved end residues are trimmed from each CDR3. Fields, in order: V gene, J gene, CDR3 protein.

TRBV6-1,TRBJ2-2,ASTQGLAGEAGELF
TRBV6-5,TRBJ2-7,ASSYYGQGASEQY
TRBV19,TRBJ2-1,ASSIGKGGLPPRYNEQF
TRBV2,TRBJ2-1,ASGGLAGSNEQF
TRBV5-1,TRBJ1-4,ASRNPGGNEKLF
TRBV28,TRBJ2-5,ASSSYQGWEVETQY
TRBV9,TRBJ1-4,ASSTFGGEAEKLF
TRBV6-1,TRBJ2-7,ASTGRGGVYEQY
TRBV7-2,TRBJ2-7,ASSLGGGGPSYEQY
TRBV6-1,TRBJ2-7,ACGLGPYEQY
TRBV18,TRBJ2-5,ASSPLALGETQY
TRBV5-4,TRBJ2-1,ASSRGLADVNEQF
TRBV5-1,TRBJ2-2,ASSPPVSSGRGELF
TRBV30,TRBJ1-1,AWHQPTGDWEYWNTEAF
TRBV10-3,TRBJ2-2,AIRRLAGNTGELF
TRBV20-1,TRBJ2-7,SARNRGEQY
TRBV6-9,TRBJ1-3,ASSYPRGNTIY
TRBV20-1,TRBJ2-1,SASELNEQF
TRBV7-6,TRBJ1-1,ASSLTSTGTEAF
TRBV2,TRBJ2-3,ASRLGLARTDTQY
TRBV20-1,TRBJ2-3,SAMFGGEGTDTQY
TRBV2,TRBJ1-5,ASIGDGDQPQH
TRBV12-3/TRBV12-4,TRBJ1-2,ASSPNGTGLLNYGYT
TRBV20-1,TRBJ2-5,SARERGRETQY